This T cell receptor (beta chain) was retrieved from a study of T-cell memory formation after mild COVID-19. Study-level points and caveats: The pre-infection memory compartment contained some responding clones, suggesting cross-reactive memory joined.

5'RACE primed from the constant segment yielded TCR alpha and TCR beta cDNA libraries bearing sample barcodes and UMIs. Each CDR3 protein is one row after TCRdb ran MiXCR on the 5' RACE reads. The repertoire has about half a million distinct CDR3 sequences, roughly 18% of them found once; the top ten carry 9% to 15%. Germline V CDR1 and CDR2: KGHDR, SFDVKD. This CDR3 is built from 16 residues. The V end was cut by 7 bases, the J end by 0 bases, with 15 bases between. This clonotype turned up a few times. Its antigen is still unknown. This chain uses TRBV24-1 with TRBJ1-5; D might be TRBD1 (5 bases). The source of this sequence is an adult woman who had mild COVID-19 (a few samples of this study predate the infection). Cell type and time point are not known. Sequenced sample: PBMCs or a T cell subset sorted from them (not recorded which). This CDR3 is CATSPVGTGSNQPQHF. In nucleotides, the CDR3 is TGTGCCACCAGCCCCGTGGGGACCGGTAGCAATCAGCCCCAGCATTTT.